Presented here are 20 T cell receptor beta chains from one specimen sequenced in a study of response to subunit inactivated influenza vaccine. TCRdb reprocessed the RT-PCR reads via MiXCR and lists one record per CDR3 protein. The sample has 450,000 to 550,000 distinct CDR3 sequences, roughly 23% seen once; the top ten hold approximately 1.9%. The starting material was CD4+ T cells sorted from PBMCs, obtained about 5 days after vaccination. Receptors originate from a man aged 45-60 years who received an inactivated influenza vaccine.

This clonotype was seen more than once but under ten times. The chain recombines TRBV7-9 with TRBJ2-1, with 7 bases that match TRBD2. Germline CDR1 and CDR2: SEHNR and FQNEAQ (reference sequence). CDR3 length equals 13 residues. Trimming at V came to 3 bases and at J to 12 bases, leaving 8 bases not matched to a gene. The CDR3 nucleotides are TGTGCCAGCAGCTTGGGAGGGCCTTCTGGGCAGTTCTTC. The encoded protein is CASSLGGPSGQFF. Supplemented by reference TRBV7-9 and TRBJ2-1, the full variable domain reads DTGVSQNPRHKITKRGQNVTFRCDPISEHNRLYWYRQTLGQGPEFLTYFQNEAQLEKSRLLSDRFSAERPKGSFSTLEIQRTEQGDSAMYLCASSLGGPSGQFFGPGTRLTVL.

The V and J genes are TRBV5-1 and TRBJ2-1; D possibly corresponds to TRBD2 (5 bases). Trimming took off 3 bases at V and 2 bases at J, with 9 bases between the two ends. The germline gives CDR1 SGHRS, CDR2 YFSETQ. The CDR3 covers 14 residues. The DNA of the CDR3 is TGCGCCAGCAGCTCCACGGGGACCTACAATGAGCAGTTCTTC. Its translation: CASSSTGTYNEQFF. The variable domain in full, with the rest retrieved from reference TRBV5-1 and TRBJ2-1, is KAGVTQTPRYLIKTRGQQVTLSCSPISGHRSVSWYQQTPGQGLQFLFEYFSETQRNKGNFPGRFSGRQFSNSRSEMNVSTLELGDSALYLCASSSTGTYNEQFFGPGTRLTVL.

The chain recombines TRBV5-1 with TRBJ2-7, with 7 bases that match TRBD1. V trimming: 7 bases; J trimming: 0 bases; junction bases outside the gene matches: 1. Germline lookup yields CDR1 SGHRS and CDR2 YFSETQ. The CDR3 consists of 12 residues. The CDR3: CASRQGSYEQYF. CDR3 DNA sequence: TGCGCCAGCCGACAGGGCTCCTACGAGCAGTACTTC.

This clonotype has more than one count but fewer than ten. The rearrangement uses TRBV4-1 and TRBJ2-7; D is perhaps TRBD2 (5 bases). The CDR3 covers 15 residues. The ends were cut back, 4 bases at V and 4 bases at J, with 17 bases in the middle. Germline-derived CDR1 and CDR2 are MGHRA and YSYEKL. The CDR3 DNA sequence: TGCGCCAGCAGCCGCGACGGGATTGGTAGTTACGAGCAGTACTTC. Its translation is CASSRDGIGSYEQYF.

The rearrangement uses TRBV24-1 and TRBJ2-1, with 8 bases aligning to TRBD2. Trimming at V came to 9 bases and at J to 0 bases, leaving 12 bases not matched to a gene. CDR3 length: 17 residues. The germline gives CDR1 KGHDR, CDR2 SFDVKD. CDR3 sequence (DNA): TGTGCCACCTCGAAGACTAGCGCGAGGAGCTCCTACAATGAGCAGTTCTTC. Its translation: CATSKTSARSSYNEQFF.

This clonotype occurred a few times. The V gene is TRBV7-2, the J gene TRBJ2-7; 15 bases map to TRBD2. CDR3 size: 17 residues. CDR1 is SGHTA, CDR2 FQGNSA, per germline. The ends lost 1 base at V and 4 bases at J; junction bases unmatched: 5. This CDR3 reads CASSLGGTSGRTYEQYF. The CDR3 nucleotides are TGTGCCAGCAGCTTAGGAGGGACTAGCGGGAGGACTTACGAGCAGTACTTC.

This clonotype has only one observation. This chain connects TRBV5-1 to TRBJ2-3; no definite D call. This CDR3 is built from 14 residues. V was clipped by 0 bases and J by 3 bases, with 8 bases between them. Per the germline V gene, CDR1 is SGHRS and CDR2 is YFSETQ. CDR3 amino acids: CASSLDAATDTQYF. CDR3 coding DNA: TGCGCCAGCAGCTTGGATGCGGCGACAGATACGCAGTATTTT.

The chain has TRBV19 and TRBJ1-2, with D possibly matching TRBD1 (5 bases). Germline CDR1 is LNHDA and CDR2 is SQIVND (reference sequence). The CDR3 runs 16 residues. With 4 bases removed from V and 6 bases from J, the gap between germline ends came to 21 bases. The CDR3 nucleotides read TGTGCCAGTAGTACAAACCGGGACCGGTCTAATGATGGCTACACCTTC. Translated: CASSTNRDRSNDGYTF. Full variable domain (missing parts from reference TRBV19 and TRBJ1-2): DGGITQSPKYLFRKEGQNVTLSCEQNLNHDAMYWYRQDPGQGLRLIYYSQIVNDFQKGDIAEGYSVSREKKESFPLTVTSAQKNPTAFYLCASSTNRDRSNDGYTFGSGTRLTVV.

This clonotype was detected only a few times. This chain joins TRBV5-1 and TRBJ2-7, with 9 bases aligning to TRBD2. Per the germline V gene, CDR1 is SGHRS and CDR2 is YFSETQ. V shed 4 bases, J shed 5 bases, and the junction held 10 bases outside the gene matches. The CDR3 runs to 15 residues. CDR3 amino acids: CASSPVAGAANEQYF. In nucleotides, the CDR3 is TGCGCCAGCAGCCCCGTAGCGGGAGCGGCAAACGAGCAGTACTTC.

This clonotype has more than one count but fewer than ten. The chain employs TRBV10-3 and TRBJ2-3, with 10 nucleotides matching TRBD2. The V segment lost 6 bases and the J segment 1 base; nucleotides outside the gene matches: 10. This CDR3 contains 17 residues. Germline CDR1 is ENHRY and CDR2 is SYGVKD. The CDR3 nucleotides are TGTGCCATCAGCAACAAGCGGGGGGGTTTCGGCACAGATACGCAGTATTTT. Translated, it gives CAISNKRGGFGTDTQYF.

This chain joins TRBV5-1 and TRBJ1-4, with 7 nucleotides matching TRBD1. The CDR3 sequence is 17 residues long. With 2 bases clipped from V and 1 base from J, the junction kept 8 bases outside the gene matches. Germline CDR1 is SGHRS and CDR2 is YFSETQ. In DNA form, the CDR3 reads TGCGCCAGCAGCTTCTACAGGGGAAAAGGAACTAATGAAAAACTGTTTTTT. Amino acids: CASSFYRGKGTNEKLFF.

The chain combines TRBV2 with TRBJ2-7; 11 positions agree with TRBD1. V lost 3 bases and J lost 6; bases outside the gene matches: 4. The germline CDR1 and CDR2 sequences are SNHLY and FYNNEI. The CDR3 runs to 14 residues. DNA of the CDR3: TGTGCCAGCAGTGAGGACAGGGGGCCTACCGAGCAGTACTTC. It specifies CASSEDRGPTEQYF.

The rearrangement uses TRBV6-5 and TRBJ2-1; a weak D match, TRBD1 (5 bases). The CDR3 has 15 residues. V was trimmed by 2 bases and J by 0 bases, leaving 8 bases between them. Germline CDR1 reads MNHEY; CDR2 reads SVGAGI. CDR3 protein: CASSYSRASYNEQFF. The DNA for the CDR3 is TGTGCCAGCAGTTACAGCAGGGCCTCCTACAATGAGCAGTTCTTC.

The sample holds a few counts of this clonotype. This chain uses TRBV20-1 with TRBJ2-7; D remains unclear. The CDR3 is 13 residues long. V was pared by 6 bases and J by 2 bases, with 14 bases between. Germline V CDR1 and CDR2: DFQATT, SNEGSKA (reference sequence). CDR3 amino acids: CSASREDTYEQYF. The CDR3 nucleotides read TGCAGTGCGTCGAGAGAGGATACCTACGAGCAGTACTTC.

In DNA, the CDR3 is TGTGCCAGCAGCTTAGCGAGTGGCGGATCTAAGTACTTC. Its protein is CASSLASGGSKYF. The chain links TRBV7-9 to TRBJ2-7; no definite D call. Germline assignment: CDR1 SEHNR and CDR2 FQNEAQ (reference sequence). CDR3 length: 13 amino acids. V lost 0 bases to trimming and J lost 11 bases, with 14 bases between them.

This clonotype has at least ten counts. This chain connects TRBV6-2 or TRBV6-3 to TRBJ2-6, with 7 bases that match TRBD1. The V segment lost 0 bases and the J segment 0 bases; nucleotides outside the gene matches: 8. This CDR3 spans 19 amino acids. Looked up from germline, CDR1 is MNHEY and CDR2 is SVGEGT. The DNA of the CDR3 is TGTGCCAGCAGTTACTCTAAGGGGGACAGCTACTCTGGGGCCAACGTCCTGACTTTC. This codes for CASSYSKGDSYSGANVLTF.

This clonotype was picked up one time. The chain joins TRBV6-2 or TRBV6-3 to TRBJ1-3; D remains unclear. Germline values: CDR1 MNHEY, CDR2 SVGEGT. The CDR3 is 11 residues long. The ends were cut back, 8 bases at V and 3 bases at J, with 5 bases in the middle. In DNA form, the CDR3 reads TGTGCCAGCTACAATGGAAACACCATATATTTT. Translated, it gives CASYNGNTIYF.

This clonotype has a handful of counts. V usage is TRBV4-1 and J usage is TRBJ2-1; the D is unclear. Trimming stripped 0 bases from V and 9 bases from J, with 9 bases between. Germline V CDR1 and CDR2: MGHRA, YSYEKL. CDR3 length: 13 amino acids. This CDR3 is CASSQDGFGEQFF. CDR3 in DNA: TGCGCCAGCAGCCAAGATGGGTTTGGTGAGCAGTTCTTC.

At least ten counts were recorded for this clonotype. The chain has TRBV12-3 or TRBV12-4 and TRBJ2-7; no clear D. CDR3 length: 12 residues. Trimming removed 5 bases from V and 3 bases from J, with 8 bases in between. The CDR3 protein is CASSQTSYEQYF. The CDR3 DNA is TGTGCCAGCAGTCAGACGAGCTACGAGCAGTACTTC.

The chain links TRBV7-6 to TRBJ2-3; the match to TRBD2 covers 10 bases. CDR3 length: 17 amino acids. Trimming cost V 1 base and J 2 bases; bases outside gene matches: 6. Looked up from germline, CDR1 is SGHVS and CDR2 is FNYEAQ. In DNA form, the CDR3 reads TGTGCCAGCAGCTTAGGAAGACTAGCGGGTGTCACAGATACGCAGTATTTT. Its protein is CASSLGRLAGVTDTQYF. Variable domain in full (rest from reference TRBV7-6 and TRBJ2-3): GAGVSQSPRYKVTKRGQDVALRCDPISGHVSLYWYRQALGQGPEFLTYFNYEAQQDKSGLPNDRFSAERPEGSISTLTIQRTEQRDSAMYRCASSLGRLAGVTDTQYFGPGTRLTVL.